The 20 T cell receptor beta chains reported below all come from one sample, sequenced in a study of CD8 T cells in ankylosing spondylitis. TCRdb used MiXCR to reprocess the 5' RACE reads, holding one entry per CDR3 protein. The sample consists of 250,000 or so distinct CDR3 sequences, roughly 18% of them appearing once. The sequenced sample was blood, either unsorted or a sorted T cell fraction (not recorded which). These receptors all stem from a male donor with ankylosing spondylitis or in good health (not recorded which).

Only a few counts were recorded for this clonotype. In nucleotides, the CDR3 is TGTGCCAGCAGCCGGGGACAGGGCCTGTCCTACGAGCAGTACTTC. This gives the protein CASSRGQGLSYEQYF. This chain links TRBV12-3 or TRBV12-4 with TRBJ2-7; 9 nucleotides align to TRBD1. Trimming at V came to 6 bases and at J to 1 base, leaving 7 bases not matched to a gene. The CDR3 length is 15 residues.

CDR3 sequence (DNA): TGTGCCAGCACTCCGGACAGACCCCGCAATGAGCAGTTCTTC. Translated, it gives CASTPDRPRNEQFF. The gene calls are TRBV12-3 or TRBV12-4 and TRBJ2-1; D is possibly TRBD1 (6 bases). The CDR3 contains 14 residues. V shed 7 bases and J shed 6 bases, with 16 bases lying between them.

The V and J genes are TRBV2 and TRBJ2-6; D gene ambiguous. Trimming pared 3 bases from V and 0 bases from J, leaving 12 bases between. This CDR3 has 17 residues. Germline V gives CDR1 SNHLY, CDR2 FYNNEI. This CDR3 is CASSENSGFSGANVLTF. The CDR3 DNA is TGTGCCAGCAGTGAGAATTCTGGGTTCTCTGGGGCCAACGTCCTGACTTTC. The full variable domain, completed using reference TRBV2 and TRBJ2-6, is EPEVTQTPSHQVTQMGQEVILRCVPISNHLYFYWYRQILGQKVEFLVSFYNNEISEKSEIFDDQFSVERPDGSNFTLKIRSTKLEDSAMYFCASSENSGFSGANVLTFGAGSRLTVL.

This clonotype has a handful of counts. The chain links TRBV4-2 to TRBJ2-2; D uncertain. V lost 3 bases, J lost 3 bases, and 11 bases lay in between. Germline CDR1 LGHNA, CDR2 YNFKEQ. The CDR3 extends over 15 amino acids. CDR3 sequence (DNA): TGTGCCAGCAGCCAGCCTCTTGGGGACACCGGGGAGCTGTTTTTT. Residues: CASSQPLGDTGELFF.

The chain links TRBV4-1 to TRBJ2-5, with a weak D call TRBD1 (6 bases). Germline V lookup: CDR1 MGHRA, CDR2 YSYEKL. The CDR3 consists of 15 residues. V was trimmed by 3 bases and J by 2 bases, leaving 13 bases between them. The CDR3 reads CASSQGWGLQETQYF. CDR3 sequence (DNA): TGCGCCAGCAGCCAGGGCTGGGGGCTGCAAGAGACCCAGTACTTC.

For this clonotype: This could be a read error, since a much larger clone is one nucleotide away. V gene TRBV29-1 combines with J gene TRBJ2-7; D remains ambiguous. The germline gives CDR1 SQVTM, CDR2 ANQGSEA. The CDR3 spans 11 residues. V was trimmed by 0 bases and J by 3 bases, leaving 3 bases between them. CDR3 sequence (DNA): TGCAGCGTTGAAGACAACTACGAGCAGTACTTC. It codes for CSVEDNYEQYF.

CDR3 region: CASSLAPGTQYF. CDR3 nucleotide sequence: TGTGCCAGCAGCTTAGCCCCCGGTACGCAGTATTTT. The J gene is TRBJ2-3, the V gene TRBV7-6, with unresolved D. The CDR3 has 12 amino acids. Deletions cut 0 bases from V and 8 bases from J, with 6 bases between. Germline CDR1 and CDR2: SGHVS and FNYEAQ.

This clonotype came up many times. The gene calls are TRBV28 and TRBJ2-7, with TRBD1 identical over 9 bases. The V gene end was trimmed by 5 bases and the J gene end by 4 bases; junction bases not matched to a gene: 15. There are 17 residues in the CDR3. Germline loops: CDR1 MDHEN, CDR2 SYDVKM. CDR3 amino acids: CASSTTRGQGMWYEQYF. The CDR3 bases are TGTGCCAGCAGTACCACCCGGGGACAGGGAATGTGGTACGAGCAGTACTTC.

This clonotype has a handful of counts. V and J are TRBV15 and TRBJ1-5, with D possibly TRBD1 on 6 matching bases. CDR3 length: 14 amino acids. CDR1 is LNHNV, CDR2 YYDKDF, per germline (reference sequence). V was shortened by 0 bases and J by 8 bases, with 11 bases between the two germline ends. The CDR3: CATSREGTPKPQHF. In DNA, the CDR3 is TGTGCCACCAGCAGAGAGGGGACACCGAAGCCCCAGCATTTT.

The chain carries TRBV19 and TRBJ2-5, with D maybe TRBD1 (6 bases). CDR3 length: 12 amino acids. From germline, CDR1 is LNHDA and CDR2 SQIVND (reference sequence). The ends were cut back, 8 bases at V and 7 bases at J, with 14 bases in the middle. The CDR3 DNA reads TGTGCCAGTGCGACAGGTGACGGGACCCAGTACTTC. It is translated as CASATGDGTQYF.

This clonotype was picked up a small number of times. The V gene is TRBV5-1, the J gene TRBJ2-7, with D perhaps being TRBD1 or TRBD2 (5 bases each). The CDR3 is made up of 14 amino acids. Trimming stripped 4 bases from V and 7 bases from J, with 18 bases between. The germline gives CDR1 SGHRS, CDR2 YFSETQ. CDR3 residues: CASSLGTGTSEQYF. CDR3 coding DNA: TGCGCCAGCAGCCTCGGGACCGGGACGTCTGAGCAGTACTTC.

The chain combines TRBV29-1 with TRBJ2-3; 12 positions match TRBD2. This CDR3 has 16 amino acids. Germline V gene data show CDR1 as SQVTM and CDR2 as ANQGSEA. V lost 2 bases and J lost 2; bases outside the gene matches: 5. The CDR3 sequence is CSVETTSGRLTDTQYF. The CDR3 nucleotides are TGCAGCGTTGAAACGACTAGCGGGAGACTCACAGATACGCAGTATTTT.

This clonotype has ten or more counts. CDR3 in amino acids: CASSQGLALTNEQYF. The CDR3 region has the DNA TGTGCCAGCAGCCAAGGACTAGCCTTGACAAACGAGCAGTACTTC. The chain carries TRBV4-2 and TRBJ2-7; 7 bases are a match to TRBD2. Germline V gene lookup returns CDR1 LGHNA and CDR2 YNFKEQ. V dropped 1 base and J dropped 5; count of bases not matched to a gene: 8. The CDR3 is made up of 15 amino acids.

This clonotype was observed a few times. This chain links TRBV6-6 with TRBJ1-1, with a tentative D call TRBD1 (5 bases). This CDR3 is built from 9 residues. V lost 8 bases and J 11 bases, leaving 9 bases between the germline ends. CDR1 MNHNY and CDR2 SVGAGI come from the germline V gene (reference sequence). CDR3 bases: TGTGCCAGCGGGGAGGGGGCTTTCTTT. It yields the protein CASGEGAFF.

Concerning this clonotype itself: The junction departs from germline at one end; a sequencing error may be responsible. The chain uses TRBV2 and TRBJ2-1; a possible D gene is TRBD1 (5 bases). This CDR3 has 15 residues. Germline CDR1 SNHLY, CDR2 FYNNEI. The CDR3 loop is CASTERSDIYNGQFF. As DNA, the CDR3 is TGTGCCAGCACCGAGAGGTCGGACATCTACAATGGGCAGTTCTTC. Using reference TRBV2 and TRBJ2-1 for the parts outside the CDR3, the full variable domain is EPEVTQTPSHQVTQMGQEVILRCVPISNHLYFYWYRQILGQKVEFLVSFYNNEISEKSEIFDDQFSVERPDGSNFTLKIRSTKLEDSAMYFCASTERSDIYNGQFFGPGTRLTVL.

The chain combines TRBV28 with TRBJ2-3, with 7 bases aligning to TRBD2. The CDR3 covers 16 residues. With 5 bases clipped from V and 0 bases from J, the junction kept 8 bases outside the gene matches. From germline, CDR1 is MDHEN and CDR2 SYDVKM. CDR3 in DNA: TGTGCCAGCAGTCCTGAAAGCGGGACTAGCACAGATACGCAGTATTTT. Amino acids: CASSPESGTSTDTQYF.

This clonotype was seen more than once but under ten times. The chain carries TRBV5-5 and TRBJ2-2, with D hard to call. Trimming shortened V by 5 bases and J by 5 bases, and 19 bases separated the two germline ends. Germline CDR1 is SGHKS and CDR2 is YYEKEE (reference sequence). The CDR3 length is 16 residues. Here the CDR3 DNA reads TGTGCCAGCAGTTCCTGTCCGGTTTGTACAACCGGGGAGCTGTTTTTT. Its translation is CASSSCPVCTTGELFF.

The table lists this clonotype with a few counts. In DNA, the CDR3 is TGCAGTGCTAGAGACCGACAGGATTACCAAGAGACCCAGTACTTC. It is translated as CSARDRQDYQETQYF. The chain uses TRBV20-1 and TRBJ2-5; D is perhaps TRBD1 (6 bases). Germline V gene sequence: CDR1 DFQATT, CDR2 SNEGSKA (reference sequence). This CDR3 is 15 amino acids long. Trimming shortened V by 0 bases and J by 0 bases, and 11 bases separated the two germline ends.

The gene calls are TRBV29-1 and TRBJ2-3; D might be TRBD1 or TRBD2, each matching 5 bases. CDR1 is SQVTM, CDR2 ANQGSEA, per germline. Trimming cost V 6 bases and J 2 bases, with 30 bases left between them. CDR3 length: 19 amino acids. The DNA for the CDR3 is TGCAGCGTCGAAAGCCCAAAAGTACGCCGGGACGGAAACACAGATACGCAGTATTTT. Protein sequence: CSVESPKVRRDGNTDTQYF.

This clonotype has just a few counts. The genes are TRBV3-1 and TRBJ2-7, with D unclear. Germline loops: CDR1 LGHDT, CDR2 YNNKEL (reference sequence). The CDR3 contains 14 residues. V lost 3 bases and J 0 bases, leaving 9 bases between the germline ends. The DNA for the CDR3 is TGTGCCAGCAGCCAGGCCGAGACCTCCTACGAGCAGTACTTC. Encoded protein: CASSQAETSYEQYF.